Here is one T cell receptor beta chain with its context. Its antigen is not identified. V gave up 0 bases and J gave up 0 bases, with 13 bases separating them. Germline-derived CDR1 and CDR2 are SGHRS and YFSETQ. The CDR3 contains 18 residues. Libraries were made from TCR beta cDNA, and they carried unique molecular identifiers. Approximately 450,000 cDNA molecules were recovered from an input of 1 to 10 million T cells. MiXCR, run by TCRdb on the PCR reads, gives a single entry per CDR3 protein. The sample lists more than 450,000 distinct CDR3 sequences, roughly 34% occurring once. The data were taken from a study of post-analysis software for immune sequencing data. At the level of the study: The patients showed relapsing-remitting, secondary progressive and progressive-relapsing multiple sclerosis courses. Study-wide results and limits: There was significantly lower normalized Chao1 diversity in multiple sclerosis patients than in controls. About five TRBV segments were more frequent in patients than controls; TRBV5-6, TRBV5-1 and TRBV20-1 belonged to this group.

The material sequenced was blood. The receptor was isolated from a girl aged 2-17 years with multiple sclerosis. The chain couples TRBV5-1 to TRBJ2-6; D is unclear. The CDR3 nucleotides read TGCGCCAGCAGCTTGGTAGACGGATGGGGCTCTGGGGCCAACGTCCTGACTTTC. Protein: CASSLVDGWGSGANVLTF.